This entry describes one T cell receptor beta chain. This sample was taken from a study of shared T cell receptors in the human thymus. The repertoire was sequenced with immunoSEQ multiplex PCR; TCRdb's copy has only in-frame clones and lacks some. The sample shows 500,000 to 550,000 clones, 78% of them seen only once. V was clipped by 4 bases and J by 1 base; unmatched bases: 6. The CDR3 consists of 15 residues. CDR1 and CDR2 (germline): SNHLY, FYNNEI. These same records also appear under a second study, on human thymus T cells.

V usage is TRBV2 and J usage is TRBJ1-1; 7 bases match TRBD1. Sequenced material: thymocytes. The TCR was taken from a boy younger than two with a congenital heart defect. The CDR3 DNA follows: TGTGCCAGCAGTGCCCCGGGACAGAGGAACACTGAAGCTTTCTTT. Amino acid sequence: CASSAPGQRNTEAFF.